The 17 T cell receptor beta chains in this list originate from one sample, sequenced in a study of CD8 T cells in Susac syndrome. With random hexamers, 0.5 to 1 ug RNA was reverse transcribed. Via MiXCR, TCRdb re-called the immunoSEQ multiplex PCR reads, giving one row per CDR3 protein. The top ten clones hold 0.11% of a sample with 140,000 to 150,000 distinct CDR3 sequences, around 95% of them seen once. The source material was CD4+ T cells from PBMCs. These receptors all come from a human donor with multiple sclerosis.

CDR3 loop: CASSLDNLAKNIQYF. CDR3 DNA: TGTGCCAGCAGCCTTGACAACCTAGCCAAAAACATTCAGTACTTC. The gene calls are TRBV7-9 and TRBJ2-4; D is unresolved. The CDR3 totals 15 residues. Trimming removed 5 bases from V and 0 bases from J, with 11 bases in between. Germline-derived CDR1 and CDR2 are SEHNR and FQNEAQ (reference sequence).

J is TRBJ2-7 and V is TRBV5-4, with 8 bases aligning to TRBD2. With V trimmed by 4 bases and J by 4 bases, 7 bases remained unmatched. The CDR3 extends over 14 amino acids. The germline V gene has CDR1 SGHNT and CDR2 YYREEE (reference sequence). The CDR3 bases are TGTGCCAGCAGCCTGACGGGGGGGGCGTACGAGCAGTACTTC. This encodes CASSLTGGAYEQYF.

The chain's CDR3 is CASSLGQGASETQYF. CDR3 DNA sequence: TGCGCCAGCAGCTTGGGCCAGGGGGCGTCAGAGACCCAGTACTTC. This chain connects TRBV5-1 to TRBJ2-5, with 8 positions matching TRBD1. The CDR3 is 15 residues long. The junction had 5 bases not matched to a gene; V was cut back by 0 bases and J by 4 bases. Per the germline V gene, CDR1 is SGHRS and CDR2 is YFSETQ.

The chain employs TRBV27 and TRBJ2-7; 8 bases line up with TRBD2. Trimming cost V 7 bases and J 2 bases; bases outside gene matches: 7. The CDR3 is made up of 14 amino acids. Germline CDR1 reads MNHEY; CDR2 reads SMNVEV (reference sequence). CDR3 loop: CASIAGGYPYEQYF. CDR3 nucleotide sequence: TGTGCCAGCATCGCGGGGGGCTACCCCTACGAGCAGTACTTC.

The rearrangement joins TRBV15 to TRBJ2-7; D uncertain. CDR1 is LNHNV and CDR2 is YYDKDF in the germline V gene (reference sequence). Trimming took off 0 bases at V and 3 bases at J, with 12 bases between the two ends. The CDR3 runs 15 residues. The CDR3 spells CATSRDPGFNYEQYF. The DNA of the CDR3 is TGTGCCACCAGCAGAGATCCAGGATTTAACTACGAGCAGTACTTC.

This chain joins TRBV19 and TRBJ2-6; D is uncertain. The V gene's germline CDR1 is LNHDA and CDR2 SQIVND (reference sequence). The CDR3 runs to 18 residues. Trimming took 1 base from V and 0 from J, leaving 13 bases between them. The CDR3 nucleotides are TGTGCCAGTAGTATAGTAGCACACGGTGCCTCTGGGGCCAACGTCCTGACTTTC. Translating it yields CASSIVAHGASGANVLTF.

This clonotype was observed once. The V and J genes are TRBV4-3 and TRBJ2-3, with D possibly being TRBD2 (6 bases). Germline CDR1 LGHNA, CDR2 YSLEER. V lost 3 bases to trimming and J lost 1 base, with 17 bases between them. The CDR3 spans 17 residues. CDR3 nucleotides: TGCGCCAGCAGCCAGGGTCGGTCCGGAGGGCGCACAGATACGCAGTATTTT. It codes for CASSQGRSGGRTDTQYF.

J is TRBJ1-2 and V is TRBV12-3 or TRBV12-4; the D is unclear. The ends were cut back, 7 bases at V and 7 bases at J, with 13 bases in the middle. CDR3 length: 12 amino acids. The CDR3 bases are TGTGCCAGCACCCTCGATTGGGGTGGCTACACCTTC. This codes for CASTLDWGGYTF.

The gene calls are TRBV9 and TRBJ2-5; 11 bases line up with TRBD2. Germline CDR1 and CDR2: SGDLS and YYNGEE. The CDR3 loop spans 15 amino acids. V lost 2 bases, J lost 4 bases, and 4 bases stayed unmatched. Written as DNA, the CDR3 is TGTGCCAGCAGCGTTAGCGGGAGGGCGAGAGAGACCCAGTACTTC. This gives the protein CASSVSGRARETQYF.

This chain uses TRBV10-3 with TRBJ1-1; possible D gene TRBD1, 6 bases. The CDR3 totals 14 residues. V was clipped by 4 bases and J by 1 base, with 10 bases between them. CDR1 and CDR2 from the germline V gene are ENHRY and SYGVKD. The CDR3 region has the DNA TGTGCCATCAGTGCCCGAGGGGGGAACACTGAAGCTTTCTTT. It encodes CAISARGGNTEAFF.

The chain carries TRBV5-1 and TRBJ2-3; D tentatively reads TRBD1 or TRBD2 (5 bases each). The germline CDR1 and CDR2 sequences are SGHRS and YFSETQ. With 0 bases removed from V and 1 base from J, the gap between germline ends came to 9 bases. This CDR3 spans 15 amino acids. CDR3 sequence reads: CASSLAGDRTDTQYF. In DNA, the CDR3 is TGCGCCAGCAGCTTGGCCGGGGACCGCACAGATACGCAGTATTTT.

The gene calls are TRBV30 and TRBJ2-7; D is perhaps TRBD2 (6 bases). V lost 2 bases, J lost 1 base, and 21 bases lay in between. CDR3 length equals 17 residues. Germline CDR1 and CDR2: GTSNPN and SVGIG (reference sequence). The CDR3 DNA sequence: TGTGCCTGGAGTCCTGTGGGGCGCGGGGACTTATCCTACGAGCAGTACTTC. This sequence encodes CAWSPVGRGDLSYEQYF.

The V call is TRBV5-1, the J call TRBJ1-1; a weak D match, TRBD1 (5 bases). Trimming took off 3 bases at V and 1 base at J, with 16 bases between the two ends. This CDR3 is 16 amino acids long. Germline V gene sequence: CDR1 SGHRS, CDR2 YFSETQ. The CDR3 sequence is CASSSQPGAGNTEAFF. Written as DNA, the CDR3 is TGCGCCAGCAGCTCGCAACCCGGGGCCGGGAACACTGAAGCTTTCTTT.

The chain carries TRBV27 and TRBJ2-5; 11 bases align to TRBD2. J lost 3 bases, V lost 5 bases, and 8 bases had no gene match. This CDR3 contains 16 residues. Looked up from germline, CDR1 is MNHEY and CDR2 is SMNVEV (reference sequence). The CDR3 protein is CASSRASGGYKETQYF. CDR3 DNA sequence: TGTGCCAGCAGTAGGGCTAGCGGGGGGTACAAAGAGACCCAGTACTTC.

V gene TRBV24-1 combines with J gene TRBJ2-3, with 7 bases that match TRBD2. This CDR3 is built from 15 residues. Germline assignment: CDR1 KGHDR and CDR2 SFDVKD. Losses at the gene ends were 4 bases for V and 6 bases for J; bases not matched to a gene: 9. In nucleotides, the CDR3 is TGTGCCACCAGTGACTTGACTAGCCGCAGGGATACGCAGTATTTT. This gives the protein CATSDLTSRRDTQYF.

This chain uses TRBV30 with TRBJ1-1; 8 bases line up with TRBD1. The germline V gene has CDR1 GTSNPN and CDR2 SVGIG (reference sequence). Losses at the gene ends were 8 bases for V and 2 bases for J; bases not matched to a gene: 7. There are 13 residues in the CDR3. The CDR3 protein is CATQQGDNTEAFF. CDR3 bases: TGTGCCACACAACAGGGGGATAACACTGAAGCTTTCTTT.

The chain has TRBV5-1 and TRBJ1-6; 10 positions match TRBD1. Looked up from germline, CDR1 is SGHRS and CDR2 is YFSETQ. Losses at the gene ends were 4 bases for V and 6 bases for J; bases not matched to a gene: 7. The CDR3 contains 16 residues. The CDR3 DNA sequence: TGCGCCAGCAGCCGCCGAGGGGACAGGGGTAATTCACCCCTCCACTTT. Protein: CASSRRGDRGNSPLHF. Full variable domain (outside the CDR3, taken from reference TRBV5-1 and TRBJ1-6): KAGVTQTPRYLIKTRGQQVTLSCSPISGHRSVSWYQQTPGQGLQFLFEYFSETQRNKGNFPGRFSGRQFSNSRSEMNVSTLELGDSALYLCASSRRGDRGNSPLHFGNGTRLTVT.